This is a list of T cell receptor beta chains from one sample in a study of untreated major depressive disorder. Libraries were prepared by immunoSEQ multiplex PCR; TCRdb keeps only in-frame clonotypes and omits some of them. The sample carries tens of thousands of clones, about 93% recorded once. The material sequenced was CD4+ T cells from PBMCs. These receptors were collected from a man under 40 in good health. Both conserved end residues are part of each CDR3. Each record gives: J gene, clone size, V gene, D gene, CDR3 DNA, CDR3 protein. The D gene is left open where the match is weak. Size is omitted from some rows. Given values are once, few, many or a class for expanded clones.

>TRBJ1-2|-|TRBV5-1|-
TGCGCCAGCAGCTTGGCAGGTCCGGGGGCGCAGGACGGCTACACCTTC
CASSLAGPGAQDGYTF
>TRBJ1-3|-|TRBV5-6|TRBD1
TGTGCCAGCAGCTTGGGGACAGGGGCCTTCTCTGGAAACACCATATATTTT
CASSLGTGAFSGNTIYF
>TRBJ1-1|-|TRBV4-3|-
TGCGCCAGCAGCCAAGATTGGGGAGCGATGAACACTGAAGCTTTCTTT
CASSQDWGAMNTEAFF
>TRBJ2-7|-|TRBV7-2|-
TGTGCCAGCAGCTTACCCGATAAGGGGCATTCCTACGAGCAGTACTTC
CASSLPDKGHSYEQYF
>TRBJ2-7|-|TRBV4-1|TRBD1
TGCGCCAGCAGCCCGTATAGCTTACGGGACAGGGAATCTCACGAGCAGTACTTC
CASSPYSLRDRESHEQYF
>TRBJ2-7|-|TRBV9|TRBD1
TGTGCCAGCAGCGTGGGACAGTCGAGCTCCTACGAGCAGTACTTC
CASSVGQSSSYEQYF
>TRBJ2-7|-|TRBV5-1|-
TGCGCCAGCAGCTCGGGACCAAGCGGCGAGCAGTACTTC
CASSSGPSGEQYF
>TRBJ2-1|-|TRBV9|-
TGTGCCAGCAGCGTAGGTCGGGCCTACAATGAGCAGTTCTTC
CASSVGRAYNEQFF
>TRBJ2-3|once|TRBV5-1|-
TGCGCCAGCAGCCGCGACTGGAGTGGGGATACGCAGTATTTT
CASSRDWSGDTQYF
>TRBJ1-1|-|TRBV2|TRBD1
TGTGCCAGCAGCGTGGACAGGGGGCTGATTGAAGCTTTCTTT
CASSVDRGLIEAFF
>TRBJ1-1|-|TRBV7-2|-
TGTGCCTCCAGCGCGGGGCAGCTGAACACTGAAGCTTTCTTT
CASSAGQLNTEAFF
>TRBJ2-5|-|TRBV19|TRBD2
TGTGCCAGTAGTCCACTAGCGATGGAAGAGACCCAGTACTTC
CASSPLAMEETQYF
>TRBJ2-7|-|TRBV9|TRBD2
TGTGCCAGCAGCGTAGCGGGGGGAAGTGGGAGCGAGCAGTACTTC
CASSVAGGSGSEQYF
>TRBJ2-7|-|TRBV10-1|-
TGCGCCAGCAACTCGACAGAGGGCCGGGAGCAGTACTTC
CASNSTEGREQYF
>TRBJ1-3|-|TRBV6-5|TRBD1
TGTGCCAGCAGTTACTCGGGGACAGGCTCTGGAAACACCATATATTTT
CASSYSGTGSGNTIYF
>TRBJ2-7|-|TRBV18|-
TGTGCCAGCTCACCGGCCTTACAGGGATCCTACGAGCAGTACTTC
CASSPALQGSYEQYF
>TRBJ1-5|-|TRBV5-1|TRBD1
TGCGCCAGCAGCCCCGAAGGGGGCCCCAATCAGCCCCAGCATTTT
CASSPEGGPNQPQHF
>TRBJ2-7|-|TRBV7-8|TRBD1
TGTGCCAGCAGCCAAGACAGGGCCGACGAGCAGTACTTC
CASSQDRADEQYF
>TRBJ2-5|once|TRBV5-1|-
TGCGCCAGCAGCTTTAGCGGCGGGGAGACCCAGTACTTC
CASSFSGGETQYF
>TRBJ1-5|once|TRBV6-5|-
TGTGCCAGCACTTCAGGGGACTATCAGCCCCAGCATTTT
CASTSGDYQPQHF
>TRBJ1-5|-|TRBV11-2|-
TGTGCCAGCAGCTACGGGAGGGAGGGTCAGCCCCAGCATTTT
CASSYGREGQPQHF
>TRBJ1-4|-|TRBV21-1|-
TGTGCCAGCAGCAAACACTCCTTACTAACTAATGAAAAACTGTTTTTT
CASSKHSLLTNEKLFF
>TRBJ2-7|-|TRBV25-1|-
TGTGCCAGCAGTGATCGTGTGCGCAGCGGGCTCCCTCTTTACGAGCAGTACTTC
CASSDRVRSGLPLYEQYF
>TRBJ1-1|-|TRBV6-4|-
TGTGCCAGCAGTTACTGGGCAGGGAACACTGAAGCTTTCTTT
CASSYWAGNTEAFF